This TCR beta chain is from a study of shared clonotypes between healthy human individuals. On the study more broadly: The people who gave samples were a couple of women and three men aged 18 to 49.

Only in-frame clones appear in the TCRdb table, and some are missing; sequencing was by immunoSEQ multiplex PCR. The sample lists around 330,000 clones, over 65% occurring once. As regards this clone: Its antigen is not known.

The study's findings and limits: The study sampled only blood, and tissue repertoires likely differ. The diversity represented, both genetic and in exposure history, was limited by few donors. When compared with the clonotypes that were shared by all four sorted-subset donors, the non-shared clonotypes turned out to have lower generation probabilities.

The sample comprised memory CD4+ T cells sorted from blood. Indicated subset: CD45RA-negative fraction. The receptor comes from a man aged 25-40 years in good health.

The CDR3 is CASRRGTNTGELFF. In DNA form, the CDR3 reads TGTGCCTCCCGCCGGGGGACGAACACCGGGGAGCTGTTTTTT. The J gene is TRBJ2-2, the V gene TRBV6-1, with D possibly matching TRBD2 (6 bases). The length of the CDR3 is 14 residues. Trimming removed 11 bases from V and 0 bases from J, with 13 bases in between. Germline CDR1 and CDR2: MNHNS and SASEGT.